The rows below give T cell receptor beta chains drawn from one sample of a study of blood T cell repertoires in COVID-19. Sequencing was performed with immunoSEQ multiplex PCR; in TCRdb, only in-frame clones are kept and a portion is missing. The sample includes around 340,000 clones, 75% to 90% of them seen just once. The source material was peripheral blood. The receptor source for this set is a woman aged 55-70 years with COVID-19, enrolled during active disease. Each CDR3 is given with its conserved first and last residue. A D gene is named only where the DNA matches it firmly.

j_call d_call v_call cdr3_aa
TRBJ2-3 - TRBV7-9 CASSLAPGDTQYF
TRBJ2-2 TRBD1 TRBV30 CAWSVGQGGTGELFF
TRBJ1-2 TRBD1 TRBV5-1 CASSLVGTGGYGYTF
TRBJ2-2 - TRBV7-4 CASSLAPQDTYEHRGAVF
TRBJ2-3 - TRBV19 CASRKGVSVIPDTQYF
TRBJ1-2 - TRBV28 CASSLPSDRNGYTF
TRBJ2-5 TRBD2 TRBV3-1/TRBV3-2 CASSPGLAAIQETQYF
TRBJ2-3 TRBD1 TRBV3-1/TRBV3-2 CASSPRAGGADTQYF
TRBJ1-2 - TRBV12-3/TRBV12-4 CASSWSGDASTF
TRBJ2-1 - TRBV18 CASSQTAGAGDEQFF
TRBJ2-7 - TRBV7-8 CASGEVTYEQYF
TRBJ1-6 - TRBV4-1 CASSQVQDSPLHF
TRBJ2-1 TRBD2 TRBV9 CASSVGGNSGNEQFF
TRBJ1-2 - TRBV6-5 CASSFLLGARADGYTF
TRBJ2-5 TRBD2 TRBV12-5 CASAREVREETQYF
TRBJ1-2 - TRBV2 CASKAGYGYTF
TRBJ2-6 TRBD1 TRBV6-2/TRBV6-3 CASSYGTGGATGANVLTF
TRBJ1-2 - TRBV9 CASTAKEQRYGYTF